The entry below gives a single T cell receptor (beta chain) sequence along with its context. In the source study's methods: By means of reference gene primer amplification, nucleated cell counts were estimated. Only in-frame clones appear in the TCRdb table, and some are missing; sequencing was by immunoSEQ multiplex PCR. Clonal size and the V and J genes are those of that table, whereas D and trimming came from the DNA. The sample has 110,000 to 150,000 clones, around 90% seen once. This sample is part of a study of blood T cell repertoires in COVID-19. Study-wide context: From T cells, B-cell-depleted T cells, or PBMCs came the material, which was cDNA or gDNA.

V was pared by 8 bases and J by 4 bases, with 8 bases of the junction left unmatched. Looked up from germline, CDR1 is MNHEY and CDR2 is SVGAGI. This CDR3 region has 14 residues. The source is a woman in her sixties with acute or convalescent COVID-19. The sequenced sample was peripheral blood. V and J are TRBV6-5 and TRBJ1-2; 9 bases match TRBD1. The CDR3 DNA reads TGTGCCAGCCTCCGGGACAGGGCGGGCTATGGCTACACCTTC. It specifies CASLRDRAGYGYTF.